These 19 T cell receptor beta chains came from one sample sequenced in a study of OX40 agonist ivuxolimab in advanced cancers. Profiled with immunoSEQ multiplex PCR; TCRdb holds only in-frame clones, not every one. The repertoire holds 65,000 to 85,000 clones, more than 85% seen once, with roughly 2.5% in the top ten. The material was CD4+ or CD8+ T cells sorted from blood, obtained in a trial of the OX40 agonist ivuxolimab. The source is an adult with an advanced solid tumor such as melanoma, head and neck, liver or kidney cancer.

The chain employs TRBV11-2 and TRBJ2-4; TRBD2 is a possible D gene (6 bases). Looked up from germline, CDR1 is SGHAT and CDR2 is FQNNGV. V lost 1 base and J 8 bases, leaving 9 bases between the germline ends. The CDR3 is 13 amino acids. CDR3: CASSLAGVDIQYF. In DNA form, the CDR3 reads TGTGCCAGCAGCTTAGCGGGGGTCGACATTCAGTACTTC.

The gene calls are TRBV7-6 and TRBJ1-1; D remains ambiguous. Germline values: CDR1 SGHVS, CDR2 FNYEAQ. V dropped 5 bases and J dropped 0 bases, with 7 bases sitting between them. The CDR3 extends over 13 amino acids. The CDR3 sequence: CASSADLNTEAFF. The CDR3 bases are TGTGCCAGCAGCGCGGACCTGAACACTGAAGCTTTCTTT.

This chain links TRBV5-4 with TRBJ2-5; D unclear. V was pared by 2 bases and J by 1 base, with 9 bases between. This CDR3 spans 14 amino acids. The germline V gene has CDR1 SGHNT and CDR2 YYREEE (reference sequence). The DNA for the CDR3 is TGTGCCAGCAGCTTTCGGCAGGCCCAAGAGACCCAGTACTTC. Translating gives CASSFRQAQETQYF.

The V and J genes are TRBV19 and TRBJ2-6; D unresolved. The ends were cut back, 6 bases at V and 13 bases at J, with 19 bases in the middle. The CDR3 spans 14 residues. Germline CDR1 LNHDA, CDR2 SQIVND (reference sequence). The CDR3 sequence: CASSAGGELGVLTF. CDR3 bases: TGTGCCAGTAGCGCTGGCGGAGAACTGGGAGTCCTGACTTTC.

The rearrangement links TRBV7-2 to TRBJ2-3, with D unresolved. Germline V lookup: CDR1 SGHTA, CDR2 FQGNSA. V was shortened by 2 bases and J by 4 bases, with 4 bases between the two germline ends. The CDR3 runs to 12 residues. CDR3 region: CASSLIADTQYF. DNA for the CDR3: TGTGCCAGCAGCTTAATAGCAGATACGCAGTATTTT.

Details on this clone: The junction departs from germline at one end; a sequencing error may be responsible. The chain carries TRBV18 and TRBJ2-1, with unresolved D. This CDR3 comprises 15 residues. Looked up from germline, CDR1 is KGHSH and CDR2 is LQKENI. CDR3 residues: CAGSPLGVSYNEQFF. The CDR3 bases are TGTGCCGGCTCACCCCTCGGTGTCTCCTACAATGAGCAGTTCTTC.

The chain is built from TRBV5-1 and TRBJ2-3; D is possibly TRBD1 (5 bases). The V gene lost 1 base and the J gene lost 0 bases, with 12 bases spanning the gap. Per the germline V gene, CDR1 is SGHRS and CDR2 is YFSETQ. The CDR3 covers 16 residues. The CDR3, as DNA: TGCGCCAGCAGCTTGTTAGGAGCAGGGAGCACAGATACGCAGTATTTT. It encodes CASSLLGAGSTDTQYF.

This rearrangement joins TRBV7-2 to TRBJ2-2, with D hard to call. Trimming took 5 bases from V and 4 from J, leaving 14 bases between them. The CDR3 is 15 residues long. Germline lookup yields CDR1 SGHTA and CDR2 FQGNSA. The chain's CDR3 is CASSQAPRFTGELFF. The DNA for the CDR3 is TGTGCCAGCAGCCAAGCCCCCCGGTTCACCGGGGAGCTGTTTTTT.

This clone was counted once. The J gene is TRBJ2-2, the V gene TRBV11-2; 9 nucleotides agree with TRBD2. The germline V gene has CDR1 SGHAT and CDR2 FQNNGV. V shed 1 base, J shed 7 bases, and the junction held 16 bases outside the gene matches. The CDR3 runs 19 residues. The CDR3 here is CASSLGYRRGGYTYGELFF. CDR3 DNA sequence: TGTGCCAGCAGCTTAGGCTATCGGCGGGGGGGATACACCTACGGGGAGCTGTTTTTT.

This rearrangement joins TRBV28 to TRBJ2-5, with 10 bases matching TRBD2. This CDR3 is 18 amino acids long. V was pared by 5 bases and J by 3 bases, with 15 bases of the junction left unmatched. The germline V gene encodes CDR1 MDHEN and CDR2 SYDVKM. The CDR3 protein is CASSPHLPSSGGKETQYF. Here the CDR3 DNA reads TGTGCCAGCAGTCCTCACCTTCCTTCTAGCGGGGGAAAAGAGACCCAGTACTTC. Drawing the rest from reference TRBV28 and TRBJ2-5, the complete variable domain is DVKVTQSSRYLVKRTGEKVFLECVQDMDHENMFWYRQDPGLGLRLIYFSYDVKMKEKGDIPEGYSVSREKKERFSLILESASTNQTSMYLCASSPHLPSSGGKETQYFGPGTRLLVL.

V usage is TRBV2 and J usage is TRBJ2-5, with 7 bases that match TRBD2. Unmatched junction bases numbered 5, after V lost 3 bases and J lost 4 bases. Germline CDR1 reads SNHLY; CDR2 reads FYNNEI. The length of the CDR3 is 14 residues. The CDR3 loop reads CASSDSLAVETQYF. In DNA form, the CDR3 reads TGTGCCAGCAGTGATTCCCTAGCGGTAGAGACCCAGTACTTC.

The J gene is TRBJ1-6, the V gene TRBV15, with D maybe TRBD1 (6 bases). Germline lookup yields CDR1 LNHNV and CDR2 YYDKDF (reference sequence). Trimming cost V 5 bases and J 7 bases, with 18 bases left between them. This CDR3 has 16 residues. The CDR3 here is CATSGRRGATNSPLHF. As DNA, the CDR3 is TGTGCCACCAGCGGTAGGAGGGGGGCGACAAATTCACCCCTCCACTTT.

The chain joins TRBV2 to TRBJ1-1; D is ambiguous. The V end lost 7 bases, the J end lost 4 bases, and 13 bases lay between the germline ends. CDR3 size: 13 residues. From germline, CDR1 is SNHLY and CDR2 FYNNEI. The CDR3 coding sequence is TGTGCCAGCAATTCGGGCTTGGGCACTGAAGCTTTCTTT. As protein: CASNSGLGTEAFF. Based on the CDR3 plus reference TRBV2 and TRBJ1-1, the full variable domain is EPEVTQTPSHQVTQMGQEVILRCVPISNHLYFYWYRQILGQKVEFLVSFYNNEISEKSEIFDDQFSVERPDGSNFTLKIRSTKLEDSAMYFCASNSGLGTEAFFGQGTRLTVV.

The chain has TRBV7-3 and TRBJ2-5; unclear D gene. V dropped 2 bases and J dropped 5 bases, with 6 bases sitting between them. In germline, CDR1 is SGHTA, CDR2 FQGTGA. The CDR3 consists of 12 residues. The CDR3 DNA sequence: TGTGCCAGCAGCTTAGGGTCTGAGACCCAGTACTTC. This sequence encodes CASSLGSETQYF.

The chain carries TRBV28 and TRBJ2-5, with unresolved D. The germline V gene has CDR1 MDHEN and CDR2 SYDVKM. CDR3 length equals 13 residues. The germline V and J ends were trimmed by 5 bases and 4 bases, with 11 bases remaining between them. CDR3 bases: TGTGCCAGCAGTGGGGTGTTAAGAGAGACCCAGTACTTC. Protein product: CASSGVLRETQYF.

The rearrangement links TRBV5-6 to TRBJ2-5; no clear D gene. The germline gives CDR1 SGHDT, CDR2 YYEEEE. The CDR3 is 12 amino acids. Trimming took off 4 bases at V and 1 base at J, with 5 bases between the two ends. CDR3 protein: CASSRPQETQYF. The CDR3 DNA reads TGTGCCAGCAGCAGGCCCCAAGAGACCCAGTACTTC.

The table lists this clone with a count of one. The CDR3 nucleotides read TGTGCCAGCAGTTACTCATTTTCCAATGAAAAACTGTTTTTT. This gives the protein CASSYSFSNEKLFF. This sequence joins TRBV6-5 and TRBJ1-4; no clear D. The CDR3 totals 14 residues. The ends were cut back, 0 bases at V and 5 bases at J, with 7 bases in the middle. Germline V gene lookup returns CDR1 MNHEY and CDR2 SVGAGI.

This CDR3 reads CAISESSRALGYTF. The CDR3 coding sequence is TGTGCCATCAGTGAGTCAAGCCGGGCCTTAGGCTACACCTTC. The chain carries TRBV10-3 and TRBJ1-2, with D uncertain. The CDR3 runs 14 residues. Between the trimmed V and J ends, which lost 0 bases and 8 bases, there was a span of 13 bases. Germline CDR1 reads ENHRY; CDR2 reads SYGVKD.

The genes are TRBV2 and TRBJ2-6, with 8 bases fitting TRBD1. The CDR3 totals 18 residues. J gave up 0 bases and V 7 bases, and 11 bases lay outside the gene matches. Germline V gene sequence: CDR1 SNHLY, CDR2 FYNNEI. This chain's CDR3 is CASTPGRQGNSGANVLTF. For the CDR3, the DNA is TGTGCCAGCACCCCCGGGCGACAGGGGAACTCTGGGGCCAACGTCCTGACTTTC.